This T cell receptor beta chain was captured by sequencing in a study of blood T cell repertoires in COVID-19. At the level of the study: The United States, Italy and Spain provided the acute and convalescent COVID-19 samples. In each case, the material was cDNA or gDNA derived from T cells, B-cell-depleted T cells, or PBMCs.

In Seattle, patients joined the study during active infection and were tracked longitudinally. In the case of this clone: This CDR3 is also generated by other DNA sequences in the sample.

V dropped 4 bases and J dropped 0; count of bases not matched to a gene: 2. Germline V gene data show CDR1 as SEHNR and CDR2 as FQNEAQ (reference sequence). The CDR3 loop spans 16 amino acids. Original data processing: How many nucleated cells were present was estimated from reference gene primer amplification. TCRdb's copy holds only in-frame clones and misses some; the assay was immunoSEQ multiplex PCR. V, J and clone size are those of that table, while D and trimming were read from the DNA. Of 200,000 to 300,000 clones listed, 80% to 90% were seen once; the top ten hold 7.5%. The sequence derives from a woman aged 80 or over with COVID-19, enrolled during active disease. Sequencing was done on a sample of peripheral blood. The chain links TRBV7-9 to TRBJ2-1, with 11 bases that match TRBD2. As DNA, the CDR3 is TGTGCCAGCAGCTCCCTAGCGGGGGGCTCCTACAATGAGCAGTTCTTC. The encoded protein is CASSSLAGGSYNEQFF.